Sequencing of this T cell receptor beta chain was carried out in a study of blood T cells in healthy people across ages. In this sample, this clonotype turned up a few times. Trimming pared 0 bases from V and 4 bases from J, leaving 8 bases between. This CDR3 has 14 residues. CDR1 is SGHKS and CDR2 is YYEKEE in the germline V gene (reference sequence). It was with a sample-barcoded 5' primer and a J-beta primer mix that a second PCR of roughly 6 to 11 cycles was run. From the 5' RACE reads, TCRdb called clonotypes with MiXCR, one entry per CDR3 protein. The profile covers hundreds of thousands of distinct CDR3 sequences, with roughly 21% appearing a single time and 3% to 4.5% taken by the ten largest.

The sample consisted of blood. The V call is TRBV5-5, the J call TRBJ1-5, with D unclear. This TCR was sampled from a man between 70 and 80 years old in good health. The CDR3 coding sequence is TGTGCCAGCAGCTTGGTATTGATTAATCAGCCCCAGCATTTT. Protein product: CASSLVLINQPQHF.